This passage covers 12 T cell receptor beta chains from one sample sequenced in a study of a mutant IDH1 vaccine in newly diagnosed glioma. The time point is: baseline, week 1 (first vaccination visit). The sample's treatment: pre-vaccination baseline after standard-of-care therapy. Some clones are missing from TCRdb's copy, which holds only in-frame ones; the method was immunoSEQ multiplex PCR. This sample has 92,000 or so clones; roughly 82% occur once, and the top ten carry about 5.3%. The sequencing here drew on PBMCs, taken from a glioma patient treated with radiotherapy, temozolomide or both. Receptors were obtained from a middle-aged man with glioma. Some clones in this sample may be carry-over from other donors' samples.

The chain has TRBV4-2 and TRBJ2-6; 7 nucleotides match TRBD1. V lost 2 bases, J lost 6 bases, and 7 bases stayed unmatched. Germline lookup yields CDR1 LGHNA and CDR2 YNFKEQ. The CDR3 runs to 16 residues. CDR3 residues: CASSQQTGLLANVLTF. The CDR3 region has the DNA TGTGCCAGCAGCCAACAGACAGGGCTCTTGGCCAACGTCCTGACTTTC.

The chain employs TRBV7-9 and TRBJ2-2; 7 nucleotides align to TRBD2. V gave up 8 bases and J gave up 5 bases; unmatched junction bases: 8. The germline gives CDR1 SEHNR, CDR2 FQNEAQ (reference sequence). The CDR3 contains 14 residues. CDR3 DNA: TGTGCCAGCTATTGGGATAGCGGGACCGGGGAGCTGTTTTTT. It specifies CASYWDSGTGELFF. Full variable domain (missing parts from reference TRBV7-9 and TRBJ2-2): DTGVSQNPRHKITKRGQNVTFRCDPISEHNRLYWYRQTLGQGPEFLTYFQNEAQLEKSRLLSDRFSAERPKGSFSTLEIQRTEQGDSAMYLCASYWDSGTGELFFGEGSRLTVL.

The chain joins TRBV2 to TRBJ1-3; the D gene is possibly TRBD1 (5 bases). This CDR3 contains 15 residues. Germline loops: CDR1 SNHLY, CDR2 FYNNEI. V lost 3 bases to trimming and J lost 0 bases, with 9 bases between them. CDR3 sequence reads: CASSDPGLSGNTIYF. CDR3 nucleotides: TGTGCCAGCAGTGATCCGGGGCTCTCTGGAAACACCATATATTTT.

J is TRBJ1-4 and V is TRBV2; a weak D match, TRBD1 (5 bases). The germline gives CDR1 SNHLY, CDR2 FYNNEI. V lost 2 bases, J lost 7 bases, and 11 bases lay in between. The CDR3 sequence is 14 residues long. The chain's CDR3 is CASSEYRITEKLFF. The CDR3, as DNA: TGTGCCAGCAGTGAATACAGGATCACTGAAAAACTGTTTTTT.

The chain joins TRBV6-5 to TRBJ1-5, with 7 bases aligning to TRBD1. CDR3 size: 15 residues. V shed 4 bases and J 0 bases; nucleotides not matched to a gene: 3. Germline V gene data show CDR1 as MNHEY and CDR2 as SVGAGI. CDR3 in amino acids: CASSSTGASNQPQHF. The CDR3 DNA reads as TGTGCCAGCAGTTCCACAGGGGCTAGCAATCAGCCCCAGCATTTT.

The CDR3 DNA reads TGTGCCAGTAGTATAGGAGAATGGCAGGGGAAGAATGGCTACACCTTC. It encodes CASSIGEWQGKNGYTF. The genes are TRBV19 and TRBJ1-2; maybe TRBD1 (6 bases). Trimming stripped 1 base from V and 6 bases from J, with 18 bases between. CDR1 and CDR2 (germline): LNHDA, SQIVND (reference sequence). The CDR3 totals 16 residues.

This clone occurred once. The chain links TRBV10-3 to TRBJ2-3; tentatively, D is TRBD2 (5 bases). The CDR3 loop spans 12 amino acids. Germline CDR1 reads ENHRY; CDR2 reads SYGVKD. Between the trimmed V and J ends, which lost 2 bases and 8 bases, there was a span of 8 bases. DNA for the CDR3: TGTGCCATCAGTGAGAGGGCGGGTACGCAGTATTTT. This translates into CAISERAGTQYF.

This chain uses TRBV25-1 with TRBJ2-2; 7 bases fit TRBD1. The CDR3 sequence is 16 residues long. Germline CDR1 and CDR2: MGHDK and SYGVNS. With V trimmed by 1 base and J by 3 bases, 5 bases remained unmatched. Here the CDR3 reads CASSELVGQHTGELFF. DNA of the CDR3: TGTGCCAGCAGTGAATTGGTGGGACAGCACACCGGGGAGCTGTTTTTT.

The chain uses TRBV29-1 and TRBJ1-2, with TRBD1 identical over 9 bases. V trimming: 1 base; J trimming: 7 bases; junction bases outside the gene matches: 7. The CDR3 is made up of 14 amino acids. CDR1 and CDR2 from the germline V gene are SQVTM and ANQGSEA. CDR3: CSVEGVTGGSGYTF. The CDR3, as DNA: TGCAGCGTTGAAGGGGTGACAGGGGGTAGTGGCTACACCTTC.

In the case of this clone: The identical CDR3 is also encoded by other nucleotide sequences in the sample. The gene calls are TRBV2 and TRBJ2-7; tentatively, D is TRBD1 (5 bases). V lost 2 bases, J lost 1 base, and 9 bases lay in between. Per the germline V gene, CDR1 is SNHLY and CDR2 is FYNNEI. This CDR3 has 14 amino acids. For the CDR3, the DNA is TGTGCCAGCAGTGAACAGGGATCATCCTACGAGCAGTACTTC. Translating gives CASSEQGSSYEQYF.

There are a few counts of this clone. The gene calls are TRBV5-4 and TRBJ1-1; maybe TRBD1 (6 bases). The CDR3 is 15 amino acids. V shed 0 bases and J shed 7 bases, with 16 bases lying between them. Per germline, CDR1 SGHNT and CDR2 YYREEE (reference sequence). CDR3 residues: CASSLDRGARGEAFF. The CDR3 region has the DNA TGTGCCAGCAGCTTGGATCGGGGGGCGCGAGGTGAAGCTTTCTTT. The complete variable domain, with remaining parts taken from reference TRBV5-4 and TRBJ1-1, reads ETGVTQSPTHLIKTRGQQVTLRCSSQSGHNTVSWYQQALGQGPQFIFQYYREEENGRGNFPPRFSGLQFPNYSSELNVNALELDDSALYLCASSLDRGARGEAFFGQGTRLTVV.

A word on this clone: Within the sample, other DNA sequences also encode this same CDR3. This rearrangement joins TRBV2 to TRBJ1-5; a possible D gene is TRBD1 (5 bases). V was pared by 2 bases and J by 5 bases, with 10 bases between. This CDR3 has 14 residues. The germline gives CDR1 SNHLY, CDR2 FYNNEI. The CDR3 DNA is TGTGCCAGCAGTGAACCCCCCAGGGATCAGCCCCAGCATTTT. Protein sequence: CASSEPPRDQPQHF.